The clone carrying this T cell receptor (beta chain) appeared a few times. Antigen: not known. From germline, CDR1 is GTSNPN and CDR2 SVGIG (reference sequence). The ends were cut back, 3 bases at V and 1 base at J, with 9 bases in the middle. The CDR3 runs 13 residues. The protocol was immunoSEQ multiplex PCR, while the TCRdb copy is restricted to in-frame clones and leaves out a portion. Of 30,000 to 40,000 clones detected, roughly 92% appear once; the ten largest clones hold 18%. The sample is drawn from a study of a mutant IDH1 vaccine in newly diagnosed glioma. Study as a whole: Of the patients given treatment, around 60% were male and 37.5% were female, and a mean age of around 44 years was recorded. Study-wide findings and caveats: Shifts in the top peripheral T cell clonotypes seemed unrelated to pseudoprogression.

Time point described: baseline, week 1 (first vaccination visit). Treatment given: pre-vaccination baseline after standard-of-care therapy. The source was PBMCs, collected from a glioma patient treated with radiotherapy, temozolomide or both. The rearrangement links TRBV30 to TRBJ1-1; D is unresolved. This receptor was obtained from a young man with glioma. CDR3: CAWSGTENTEAFF. The CDR3 nucleotides read TGTGCCTGGAGCGGAACAGAGAACACTGAAGCTTTCTTT.